This TCR beta chain came from a study of OX40 agonist ivuxolimab in advanced cancers. As for the study in general: At 0.01 to 10 mg/kg, ivuxolimab was administered intravenously to patients every 2 weeks. Treatment received earlier with anti-PD-1, anti-PD-L1 or anti-CTLA-4 agents was allowed, and less than 45% had some.

Of note for this clone: The antigen remains undetermined.

The study's findings and limits: In the 0.1 to 3.0 mg/kg range, CD4+ and CD8+ blood T cells had expanded clonally by week 6.

Anyone with autoimmune disease history or systemic immunosuppression was excluded. This table comes from immunoSEQ multiplex PCR, and its TCRdb copy is limited to in-frame clones, with some not included. The sample has 60,000 to 75,000 clones, 84% seen once. The starting material was CD4+ or CD8+ T cells sorted from blood, obtained in a trial of the OX40 agonist ivuxolimab. The TCR comes from an adult with an advanced solid tumor such as melanoma, head and neck, liver or kidney cancer.

Here the CDR3 DNA reads TGTGCCAGCAGTGATACCAGTTACAATCAGCCCCAGCATTTT. Amino acid sequence: CASSDTSYNQPQHF. This chain links TRBV2 with TRBJ1-5; D remains unclear. V was clipped by 3 bases and J by 3 bases, with 9 bases between them. The germline gives CDR1 SNHLY, CDR2 FYNNEI. This CDR3 has 14 residues.